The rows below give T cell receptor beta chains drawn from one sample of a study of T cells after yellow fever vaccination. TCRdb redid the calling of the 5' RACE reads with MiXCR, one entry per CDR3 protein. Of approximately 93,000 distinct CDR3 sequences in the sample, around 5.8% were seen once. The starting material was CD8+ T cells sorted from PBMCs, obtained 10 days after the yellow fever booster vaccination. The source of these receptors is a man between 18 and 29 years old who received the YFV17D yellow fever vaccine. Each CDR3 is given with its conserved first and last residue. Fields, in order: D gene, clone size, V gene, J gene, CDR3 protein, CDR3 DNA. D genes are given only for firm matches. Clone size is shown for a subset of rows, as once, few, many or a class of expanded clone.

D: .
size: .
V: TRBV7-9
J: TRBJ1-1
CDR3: CASSPNSEAFF
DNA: TGTGCCAGCAGCCCCAACAGTGAAGCTTTCTTT

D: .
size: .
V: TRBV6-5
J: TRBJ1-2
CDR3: CASSAGGYGYTF
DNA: TGTGCCAGCAGTGCGGGCGGTTATGGCTACACCTTC

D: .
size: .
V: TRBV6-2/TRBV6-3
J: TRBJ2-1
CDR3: CASSYFNEQFF
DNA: TGTGCCAGCAGTTACTTCAATGAGCAGTTCTTC

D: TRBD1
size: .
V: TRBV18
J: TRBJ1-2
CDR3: CASSPPGQMFNYGYTF
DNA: TGTGCCAGCTCACCACCGGGACAGATGTTTAACTATGGCTACACCTTC

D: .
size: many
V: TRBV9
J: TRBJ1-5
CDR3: CASSVAGNQPQHF
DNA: TGTGCCAGCAGCGTAGCTGGCAATCAGCCCCAGCATTTT

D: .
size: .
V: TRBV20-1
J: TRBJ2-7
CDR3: CSARDIASWHEQYF
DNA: TGCAGTGCTAGAGATATCGCTAGCTGGCACGAGCAGTACTTC

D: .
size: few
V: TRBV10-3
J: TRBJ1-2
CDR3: CATRDGQGGYTF
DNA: TGTGCCACTCGCGACGGGCAGGGAGGCTACACCTTC

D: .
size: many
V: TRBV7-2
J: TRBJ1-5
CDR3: CASSFGPSTQPQHF
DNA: TGTGCCAGCAGCTTCGGTCCTAGCACTCAGCCCCAGCATTTT

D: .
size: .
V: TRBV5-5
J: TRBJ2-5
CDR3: CASSLLARGHQYF
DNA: TGTGCCAGCAGCTTGTTAGCACGGGGACACCAGTACTTC

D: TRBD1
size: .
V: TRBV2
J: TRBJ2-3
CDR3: CASRLPGGLADSTGSRPTQYF
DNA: TGTGCCAGCCGACTTCCAGGAGGTTTGGCCGATTCGACAGGGTCCCGGCCGACGCAGTATTTT

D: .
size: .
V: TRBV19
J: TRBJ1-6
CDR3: CASRNWRQAYNSPLHF
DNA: TGTGCCAGTAGGAACTGGAGACAGGCTTATAATTCACCCCTCCACTTT

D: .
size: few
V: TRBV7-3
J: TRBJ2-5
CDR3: CASSSGLYGETQYF
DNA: TGTGCCAGCAGCTCGGGACTTTACGGGGAGACCCAGTACTTC

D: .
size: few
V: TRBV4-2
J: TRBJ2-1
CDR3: CASSQVGWETQFF
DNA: TGTGCCAGCAGCCAAGTTGGGTGGGAGACGCAGTTCTTC

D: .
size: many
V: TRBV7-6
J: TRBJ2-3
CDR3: CASSLASFRTDTQYF
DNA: TGTGCCAGCAGCTTAGCTAGCTTCCGCACAGATACGCAGTATTTT

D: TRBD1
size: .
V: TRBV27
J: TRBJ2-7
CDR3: CASSLGTGIYEQYF
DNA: TGTGCCAGCAGTCTGGGGACAGGGATCTACGAGCAGTACTTC

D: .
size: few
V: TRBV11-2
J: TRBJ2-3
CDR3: CASHRTDTQYF
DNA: TGTGCCAGCCACCGAACAGATACGCAGTATTTT